Here is one T cell receptor (beta chain) with its context. The CDR3 runs to 14 residues. Germline trimming cut 6 bases from V and 0 bases from J; bases unmatched to any gene: 4. CDR1 SGHAT and CDR2 FQNNGV come from the germline V gene. The data belong to a study of beta chain features in type 1 diabetes. Investigators reverse transcribed all isolated RNA, so they sequenced expressed TCRB transcripts. Sequenced by immunoSEQ multiplex PCR; TCRdb stores in-frame clones only, minus some. Here the sample spans hundreds of thousands of clones, over 7.5% being singletons. What was sequenced was naive CD4+ T cells from blood. This chain links TRBV11-2 with TRBJ1-1; 7 positions match TRBD1. The receptor was isolated from a woman aged 18-29 years in good health. CDR3 region: CASRYGTVNTEAFF. DNA of the CDR3: TGTGCCAGCAGATATGGGACAGTGAACACTGAAGCTTTCTTT. Drawing the rest from reference TRBV11-2 and TRBJ1-1, the complete variable domain is EAGVAQSPRYKIIEKRQSVAFWCNPISGHATLYWYQQILGQGPKLLIQFQNNGVVDDSQLPKDRFSAERLKGVDSTLKIQPAKLEDSAVYLCASRYGTVNTEAFFGQGTRLTVV.